A single sample gave rise to the 24 T cell receptor beta chains below, sequenced in a study of blood T cell repertoires in COVID-19. Assay: immunoSEQ multiplex PCR; the TCRdb copy retains only in-frame clones and omits some. The repertoire holds some 130,000 clones, with 85% to 90% as singletons. Sequencing was carried out using peripheral blood. These receptors originate from a man aged 55 to 69 with active or convalescent COVID-19.

Here the CDR3 reads CASSFQGARGNTIYF. The CDR3 DNA follows: TGTGCCAGCAGCTTTCAGGGGGCGCGAGGAAACACCATATATTTT. This chain uses TRBV9 with TRBJ1-3, with 8 bases aligning to TRBD1. The CDR3 has 15 amino acids. Germline CDR1 is SGDLS and CDR2 is YYNGEE. Trimming took 4 bases from V and 4 from J; bases not matched to a gene: 7.

The chain combines TRBV24-1 with TRBJ2-3, with 9 bases aligning to TRBD1. Germline loops: CDR1 KGHDR, CDR2 SFDVKD. The length of the CDR3 is 16 residues. V lost 3 bases and J lost 1; bases outside the gene matches: 4. The CDR3 is CATSDPGQGRTDTQYF. CDR3 in DNA: TGTGCCACCAGTGATCCCGGACAGGGGCGCACAGATACGCAGTATTTT.

The chain combines TRBV29-1 with TRBJ1-1; 10 bases agree with TRBD1. The V gene end was trimmed by 5 bases and the J gene end by 0 bases; junction bases not matched to a gene: 9. This CDR3 spans 16 amino acids. The germline V gene encodes CDR1 SQVTM and CDR2 ANQGSEA. The chain's CDR3 is CSVWDRGNPMNTEAFF. CDR3 nucleotides: TGCAGCGTTTGGGACAGGGGCAACCCAATGAACACTGAAGCTTTCTTT. Full variable domain (rest looked up from reference TRBV29-1 and TRBJ1-1): SAVISQKPSRDICQRGTSLTIQCQVDSQVTMMFWYRQQPGQSLTLIATANQGSEATYESGFVIDKFPISRPNLTFSTLTVSNMSPEDSSIYLCSVWDRGNPMNTEAFFGQGTRLTVV.

This chain links TRBV18 with TRBJ1-1, with D possibly matching TRBD1 (5 bases). CDR3 length equals 14 residues. Trimming cost V 3 bases and J 1 base, with 9 bases left between them. In germline, CDR1 is KGHSH, CDR2 LQKENI. CDR3 amino acids: CASSPAGQNTEAFF. The DNA of the CDR3 is TGTGCCAGCTCACCGGCAGGGCAGAACACTGAAGCTTTCTTT.

The gene calls are TRBV15 and TRBJ2-7; D gene unclear. The V and J ends lost 0 bases and 3 bases respectively, with 6 bases between them. CDR1 and CDR2 (germline): LNHNV, YYDKDF (reference sequence). This CDR3 is 13 amino acids long. For the CDR3, the DNA is TGTGCCACCAGCAGAGATCTAAGCTACGAGCAGTACTTC. This encodes CATSRDLSYEQYF.

CDR3: CASSLGDAEAFF. The CDR3 DNA follows: TGTGCCAGCAGCTTGGGAGACGCTGAAGCTTTCTTT. The genes are TRBV7-9 and TRBJ1-1; no clear D. V was shortened by 3 bases and J by 6 bases, with 8 bases between the two germline ends. CDR3 length: 12 residues. Germline V CDR1 and CDR2: SEHNR, FQNEAQ (reference sequence).

This CDR3 reads CAWSSTGAGQPQHF. CDR3 sequence (DNA): TGTGCCTGGAGTTCGACAGGGGCGGGTCAGCCCCAGCATTTT. The chain carries TRBV30 and TRBJ1-5; 8 bases fit TRBD1. CDR3 length: 14 amino acids. The germline CDR1 and CDR2 sequences are GTSNPN and SVGIG (reference sequence). V lost 2 bases and J lost 6; bases outside the gene matches: 6.

This clone appeared a single time. The chain recombines TRBV19 with TRBJ2-7; no reliable D call. Trimming left V 0 bases short and J 6 bases short, with 6 bases between. The V gene's germline CDR1 is LNHDA and CDR2 SQIVND (reference sequence). CDR3 length equals 12 residues. This CDR3 is CASSIDGGEQYF. In DNA form, the CDR3 reads TGTGCCAGTAGTATAGATGGCGGCGAGCAGTACTTC.

The genes are TRBV9 and TRBJ1-3, with TRBD1 identical over 12 bases. This CDR3 is 16 amino acids long. Germline CDR1 is SGDLS and CDR2 is YYNGEE. The junction had 10 bases not matched to a gene; V was cut back by 4 bases and J by 8 bases. The CDR3 sequence is CASSLPRDRGQDTIYF. In DNA, the CDR3 is TGTGCCAGCAGCCTCCCCCGGGACAGGGGGCAGGACACCATATATTTT.

This chain links TRBV11-1 with TRBJ2-3, with D perhaps TRBD1 (6 bases). The CDR3 runs 13 residues. The germline V gene encodes CDR1 SGHAT and CDR2 FQDESV (reference sequence). With 7 bases removed from V and 6 bases from J, the gap between germline ends came to 14 bases. CDR3 in amino acids: CASTIGGSDTQYF. DNA for the CDR3: TGTGCCAGCACTATAGGGGGTTCGGATACGCAGTATTTT.

The chain couples TRBV7-6 to TRBJ1-5; D is uncertain. CDR3 length: 18 residues. Germline CDR1 SGHVS, CDR2 FNYEAQ. The V end lost 0 bases, the J end lost 4 bases, and 19 bases lay between the germline ends. The CDR3 spells CASSLARAASLANQPQHF. The CDR3 bases are TGTGCCAGCAGCTTAGCGCGGGCAGCTTCACTTGCAAATCAGCCCCAGCATTTT.

The gene calls are TRBV27 and TRBJ1-2; tentatively, D is TRBD1 (6 bases). The V and J ends lost 5 bases and 3 bases respectively, with 19 bases between them. Germline V gene lookup returns CDR1 MNHEY and CDR2 SMNVEV (reference sequence). This CDR3 contains 16 residues. This CDR3 is CASSTNRGGGDYGYTF. The DNA for the CDR3 is TGTGCCAGCAGTACCAACAGAGGGGGAGGGGACTATGGCTACACCTTC.

V is TRBV15 and J is TRBJ1-1; 9 bases are a match to TRBD1. The length of the CDR3 is 15 residues. CDR1 and CDR2 from the germline V gene are LNHNV and YYDKDF (reference sequence). Losses at the gene ends were 4 bases for V and 7 bases for J; bases not matched to a gene: 10. The CDR3 protein is CATSKDPDRGVEAFF. The CDR3 DNA sequence: TGTGCCACCAGCAAAGACCCCGACAGGGGGGTTGAAGCTTTCTTT.

CDR3 region: CATSRAGTGGHLYGYTF. CDR3 in DNA: TGTGCCACCAGCAGAGCTGGGACAGGGGGGCACTTATATGGCTACACCTTC. V and J are TRBV15 and TRBJ1-2, with 11 bases identical to TRBD1. The germline CDR1 and CDR2 sequences are LNHNV and YYDKDF (reference sequence). The V gene end was trimmed by 1 base and the J gene end by 5 bases; junction bases not matched to a gene: 9. CDR3 size: 17 residues.

The rearrangement links TRBV6-5 to TRBJ1-5; D is possibly TRBD1 (6 bases). CDR1 MNHEY and CDR2 SVGAGI come from the germline V gene. This CDR3 is 15 amino acids long. V gave up 6 bases and J gave up 0 bases, with 12 bases separating them. The CDR3: CASRPGTSSNQPQHF. CDR3 coding DNA: TGTGCCAGCAGACCCGGGACAAGTAGCAATCAGCCCCAGCATTTT.

This clone appeared a single time. The chain carries TRBV4-3 and TRBJ2-1, with TRBD2 identical over 7 bases. Germline values: CDR1 LGHNA, CDR2 YSLEER. Germline trimming cut 3 bases from V and 3 bases from J; bases unmatched to any gene: 8. CDR3 length equals 16 residues. The CDR3 nucleotides read TGCGCCAGCAGCCAGGATTCTAGCGGAAACTACAATGAGCAGTTCTTC. Protein product: CASSQDSSGNYNEQFF.

The chain is built from TRBV7-6 and TRBJ1-5, with 9 positions matching TRBD1. Trimming cost V 5 bases and J 6 bases; bases outside gene matches: 5. CDR3 length: 14 amino acids. Germline V lookup: CDR1 SGHVS, CDR2 FNYEAQ. CDR3 amino acids: CASSIRQGGQPQHF. In DNA form, the CDR3 reads TGTGCCAGCAGCATTAGACAGGGGGGTCAGCCCCAGCATTTT.

The chain recombines TRBV30 with TRBJ1-3; unclear D gene. The V end lost 8 bases, the J end lost 0 bases, and 11 bases lay between the germline ends. The CDR3 loop spans 13 amino acids. Germline CDR1 is GTSNPN and CDR2 is SVGIG (reference sequence). CDR3 bases: TGTGCCATTTCGTCCAGCTCTGGAAACACCATATATTTT. Amino acids: CAISSSSGNTIYF.

The rearrangement links TRBV27 to TRBJ2-1; TRBD2 aligns across 9 bases. The CDR3 covers 15 residues. Germline V lookup: CDR1 MNHEY, CDR2 SMNVEV (reference sequence). The junction had 6 bases not matched to a gene; V was cut back by 5 bases and J by 4 bases. In DNA, the CDR3 is TGTGCCAGCAGTCAGGTAGCGGGAGCATACAATGAGCAGTTCTTC. Encoded protein: CASSQVAGAYNEQFF.

Only one count was recorded for this clone. V is TRBV29-1 and J is TRBJ1-6; 8 bases align to TRBD1. V dropped 5 bases and J dropped 8; count of bases not matched to a gene: 5. Germline lookup yields CDR1 SQVTM and CDR2 ANQGSEA. The CDR3 extends over 13 amino acids. CDR3 amino acids: CSVMDREDSPLHF. Here the CDR3 DNA reads TGCAGCGTTATGGACAGGGAGGATTCACCCCTCCACTTT.

V is TRBV27 and J is TRBJ2-2; no firm D call. The germline V gene has CDR1 MNHEY and CDR2 SMNVEV (reference sequence). The CDR3 loop spans 14 amino acids. The germline V and J ends were trimmed by 5 bases and 7 bases, with 14 bases remaining between them. CDR3 in amino acids: CASSLRYGNGELFF. CDR3 DNA: TGTGCCAGCAGTCTACGATATGGTAACGGGGAGCTGTTTTTT.

The chain joins TRBV28 to TRBJ1-4; 7 nucleotides agree with TRBD1. The CDR3 contains 15 residues. Trimming took 8 bases from V and 4 from J; bases not matched to a gene: 10. The germline V gene has CDR1 MDHEN and CDR2 SYDVKM. CDR3: CASRPGGQNNEKLFF. DNA of the CDR3: TGTGCCAGCCGACCCGGGGGACAGAATAATGAAAAACTGTTTTTT.

V is TRBV7-9 and J is TRBJ2-4, with a weak D call TRBD1 (5 bases). The CDR3 spans 14 residues. With 4 bases removed from V and 5 bases from J, the gap between germline ends came to 12 bases. Per the germline V gene, CDR1 is SEHNR and CDR2 is FQNEAQ (reference sequence). This chain's CDR3 is CASSSSGAENIQYF. The DNA of the CDR3 is TGTGCCAGCAGCTCAAGTGGGGCGGAAAACATTCAGTACTTC. Full variable domain (missing parts from reference TRBV7-9 and TRBJ2-4): DTGVSQNPRHKITKRGQNVTFRCDPISEHNRLYWYRQTLGQGPEFLTYFQNEAQLEKSRLLSDRFSAERPKGSFSTLEIQRTEQGDSAMYLCASSSSGAENIQYFGAGTRLSVL.

CDR3 region: CASSTGTSGGIYEQYF. CDR3 in DNA: TGTGCCAGCAGCACCGGGACTAGCGGGGGGATTTACGAGCAGTACTTC. The gene calls are TRBV6-2 or TRBV6-3 and TRBJ2-7; the match to TRBD2 covers 15 bases. Germline V gene data show CDR1 as MNHEY and CDR2 as SVGEGT. The trim removed 6 bases at V and 4 bases at J, leaving 7 bases unmatched. The CDR3 sequence is 16 residues long.